This TCR beta chain originates from a study of cytomegalovirus exposure and HLA in healthy donors. V gave up 6 bases and J gave up 3 bases, with 11 bases separating them. This CDR3 is built from 13 residues. Germline V CDR1 and CDR2: MNHEY, SMNVEV (reference sequence). PCR primers comprised 60 Vbeta and 13 Jbeta primers. The table came from immunoSEQ multiplex PCR; TCRdb's copy has only in-frame clones and leaves some out. The repertoire consists of 95,000 to 130,000 clones, with 9% to 10% occurring once and the leading ten covering approximately 3%. Notes on the study in general: TCR beta chain V- and J-gene trimming was linked, in a later analysis, to a missense variant in DCLRE1C. Associated with cytomegalovirus, according to the listing, were approximately 160 TCR beta chains. The authors later found TCR association rates varying by HLA locus, with DRB1 most and HLA-C fewest.

Comments on this clone: The antigen is not known.

The sample consisted of PBMCs. The sequence derives from a man younger than 40 in good health and CMV-seronegative. V and J are TRBV27 and TRBJ1-2; D unclear. The CDR3: CASRQENDYGYTF. CDR3 sequence (DNA): TGTGCCAGCAGGCAGGAAAACGACTATGGCTACACCTTC.